This T cell receptor beta chain was recovered during a study of Graves' ophthalmopathy and Graves' hyperthyroidism. The overall study: Stable hyperthyroidism was defined by absence of ophthalmopathy within 18 months of follow-up.

From RNA, the CDR3 regions of TCR beta chains were amplified and sequenced. The first round was an RT-PCR with HTBI primers, and the second round was a multiplex PCR. One entry per CDR3 protein results from TCRdb running MiXCR on the multiplex PCR reads. The sample holds around 1,000,000 distinct CDR3 sequences, less than 45% seen once. Hyperthyroidism patients were newly diagnosed, ill under 2 months, and aged 18 to 65 years. About this clonotype itself: Its antigen is still unknown.

Trimming stripped 0 bases from V and 2 bases from J, with 11 bases between. The CDR3 spans 15 residues. Germline CDR1 and CDR2: SGDLS and YYNGEE. Points from the study as a whole: Most expanded clonotypes from thyroid (those above 0.001 frequency) were also found in blood.

This sequence was found in an adult man with Graves' hyperthyroidism. The source material was peripheral blood or thyroid tissue (not recorded which). The V and J genes are TRBV9 and TRBJ1-2; D unresolved. CDR3 DNA sequence: TGTGCCAGCAGCGTAGTAGGAGGGTCCAACTATGGCTACACCTTC. Protein product: CASSVVGGSNYGYTF. Full variable domain (remainder filled in from reference TRBV9 and TRBJ1-2): DSGVTQTPKHLITATGQRVTLRCSPRSGDLSVYWYQQSLDQGLQFLIQYYNGEERAKGNILERFSAQQFPDLHSELNLSSLELGDSALYFCASSVVGGSNYGYTFGSGTRLTVV.